The clone carrying this T cell receptor beta chain was recorded a few times. Its antigen is currently unknown. V was clipped by 5 bases and J by 1 base; unmatched bases: 2. CDR1 is SGHVS, CDR2 FNYEAQ, per germline. The CDR3 sequence is 14 residues long. This record comes from a study of T cell repertoires in cytomegalovirus infection. Looking at the study overall: It was recently identified HLA-C-restricted and well-studied HLA-B-restricted CMV epitopes that the study used. From public TCR beta signatures came an indication of both CMV infection and matching HLA type. Study-wide results and limits: Cumulative public TCR beta family frequency identified carriers of CMV plus the relevant HLA. In two of eight donors, the top clonotype was HLA-C-restricted CMV-specific.

Via MiXCR, TCRdb re-called the reads, giving one row per CDR3 protein. The table lists around 120,000 distinct CDR3 sequences, about 40% of them singletons. Sequenced here: CD8+ T cells from cultured PBMCs, sampled from culture after CMV antigen stimulation. This chain uses TRBV7-6 with TRBJ2-3; 8 nucleotides match TRBD1. The clonotype originates from a human donor in good health (CMV status not recorded). Some clones in this sample may be carry-over from other donors' samples. The CDR3 DNA reads TGTGCCAGCAGCGTGACAGGGGGCACAGATACGCAGTATTTT. Protein: CASSVTGGTDTQYF.